Listed below are T cell receptor beta chains from one sample, sequenced in a study of monozygotic twins with inflammatory bowel disease. Reprocessing the 5' RACE reads, TCRdb reports a single entry for every CDR3 protein and omits DNA. This table holds about 380,000 distinct CDR3 sequences. Sequences were obtained from blood. The receptors were gathered from a human donor with ulcerative colitis or Crohn's disease, or a healthy co-twin of an affected twin (not recorded which). Each CDR3 is given with its conserved first and last residue.

>TRBV6-1|11|TRBJ1-5
CASRTEQPQHF
>TRBV12-5|11|TRBJ2-3
CASSVLDTQYF
>TRBV20-1|16|TRBJ2-2
CSARDLGGAETGELFF
>TRBV6-5|15|TRBJ1-1
CASSLYRSMTTEAFF
>TRBV19|13|TRBJ2-3
CASSIVASDAQYF
>TRBV6-5|14|TRBJ2-5
CASSYYQGAETQYF
>TRBV24-1|15|TRBJ2-7
CATSDSSREGYEQYF
>TRBV9|14|TRBJ2-7
CASSRDRVSYEQYF
>TRBV5-1|15|TRBJ1-2
CASSIQTPGSDGYTF
>TRBV11-2|13|TRBJ1-2
CASTRQGTYGYTF
>TRBV21-1|16|TRBJ1-3
CASDGDRFRSGNTIYF
>TRBV7-2|15|TRBJ1-2
CASSARDTINYGYTF
>TRBV6-5|14|TRBJ2-7
CASITGTANYEQYF
>TRBV28|16|TRBJ2-7
CASSSQGQGKTYEQYF
>TRBV7-9|13|TRBJ2-5
CASTRQVQETQYF
>TRBV12-3/TRBV12-4|14|TRBJ1-2
CASSPPWSAGGYTF
>TRBV20-1|13|TRBJ1-1
CSARQDVNTEAFF
>TRBV7-3|18|TRBJ2-6
CASSRTGTGGSGANVLTF
>TRBV12-3/TRBV12-4|14|TRBJ2-5
CASSLTGAPLTQYF
>TRBV2|14|TRBJ2-4
CASLSGLAKNIQYF
>TRBV7-3|12|TRBJ1-1
CASSIGQGEAFF